These 3 T cell receptor beta chains were sequenced from one sample in a study of Graves' ophthalmopathy and Graves' hyperthyroidism. Investigators amplified TCR beta CDR3 regions from RNA transcripts. Amplification began with first-round RT-PCR using HTBI primers, then second-round multiplex PCR was performed. TCRdb ran MiXCR on the multiplex PCR reads and lists one entry per CDR3 protein. The profile shows some 390,000 distinct CDR3 sequences, about a sixth of them singletons. Material: peripheral blood. All receptors come from a woman younger than 30 with Graves' ophthalmopathy.

There are many counts of this clonotype. The rearrangement uses TRBV28 and TRBJ1-1; TRBD1 might be the D (6 bases). V gave up 4 bases and J gave up 3 bases, with 15 bases separating them. Germline loops: CDR1 MDHEN, CDR2 SYDVKM. The CDR3 is 15 residues long. CDR3 nucleotides: TGTGCCAGCAGTTCCCGGACAGAATGGGACACTGAAGCTTTCTTT. Protein product: CASSSRTEWDTEAFF.

This clonotype was picked up many times. At one end the junction does not follow the germline gene, possibly because of a read error. This chain links TRBV4-2 with TRBJ2-2; D may be TRBD1 or TRBD2 (6 bases each). This CDR3 has 16 amino acids. Germline CDR1 reads LGHNA; CDR2 reads YNFKEQ. CDR3 loop: CASSQDLTGAGGKLFF. The CDR3 DNA is TGTGCCAGCAGCCAAGATCTTACGGGGGCCGGCGGGAAGCTGTTTTTT.

This clonotype was counted once. This sequence joins TRBV12-3 or TRBV12-4 and TRBJ1-1; no firm D call. This CDR3 region has 13 residues. Trimming removed 1 base from V and 7 bases from J, with 10 bases in between. Here the CDR3 reads CASSLEGLGEAFF. Written as DNA, the CDR3 is TGTGCCAGCAGTTTAGAAGGGTTAGGTGAAGCTTTCTTT.